The 10 T cell receptor beta chains below were found in one sample sequenced in a study of blood T cell repertoires in COVID-19. Sequenced by immunoSEQ multiplex PCR; TCRdb stores in-frame clones only, minus some. The data hold roughly 300,000 clones, with approximately 90% observed a single time. The sequenced sample consisted of PBMCs or T cells enriched from blood (not recorded which). The receptor source for this set is a woman aged 25 to 39 who had recovered from COVID-19.

This chain joins TRBV16 and TRBJ1-1; the D gene is possibly TRBD1 (6 bases). V was pared by 4 bases and J by 4 bases, with 13 bases between. CDR1 is KGHSY and CDR2 is FQNENV in the germline V gene. The CDR3 runs 14 residues. CDR3 loop: CASSLYFRGTEAFF. The CDR3 DNA reads TGTGCCAGCAGCCTTTACTTCAGGGGCACTGAAGCTTTCTTT.

The V gene is TRBV9, the J gene TRBJ2-7; weak D call: TRBD2 (6 bases). The ends were cut back, 4 bases at V and 6 bases at J, with 14 bases in the middle. The CDR3 length is 13 residues. Germline CDR1 and CDR2: SGDLS and YYNGEE. CDR3 amino acids: CASSRDLSAEQYF. The DNA of the CDR3 is TGTGCCAGCAGCAGGGACTTATCCGCCGAGCAGTACTTC.

The chain joins TRBV7-6 to TRBJ1-1; 12 bases are shared with TRBD1. With V trimmed by 5 bases and J by 3 bases, 4 bases remained unmatched. Looked up from germline, CDR1 is SGHVS and CDR2 is FNYEAQ. The length of the CDR3 is 15 residues. The CDR3 DNA reads TGTGCCAGCAGCCCGCGGGACAGGGGGCACACTGAAGCTTTCTTT. It yields the protein CASSPRDRGHTEAFF. Full variable domain (missing parts from reference TRBV7-6 and TRBJ1-1): GAGVSQSPRYKVTKRGQDVALRCDPISGHVSLYWYRQALGQGPEFLTYFNYEAQQDKSGLPNDRFSAERPEGSISTLTIQRTEQRDSAMYRCASSPRDRGHTEAFFGQGTRLTVV.

This CDR3 is CAWSFASGQGGNYGYTF. As DNA, the CDR3 is TGTGCCTGGAGTTTTGCGTCCGGACAGGGGGGGAACTATGGCTACACCTTC. The chain is built from TRBV30 and TRBJ1-2; 10 bases line up with TRBD1. The V and J ends lost 2 bases and 2 bases, in that order; junction bases with no gene match: 11. The V gene's germline CDR1 is GTSNPN and CDR2 SVGIG (reference sequence). This CDR3 has 17 residues. Variable domain in full (rest from reference TRBV30 and TRBJ1-2): SQTIHQWPATLVQPVGSPLSLECTVEGTSNPNLYWYRQAAGRGLQLLFYSVGIGQISSEVPQNLSASRPQDRQFILSSKKLLLSDSGFYLCAWSFASGQGGNYGYTFGSGTRLTVV.

The chain combines TRBV9 with TRBJ1-1; the D gene is possibly TRBD1 (5 bases). Germline V gene lookup returns CDR1 SGDLS and CDR2 YYNGEE. CDR3 size: 13 residues. Deletions cut 4 bases from V and 7 bases from J, with 14 bases between. CDR3 loop: CASSPPGGIEAFF. CDR3 DNA: TGTGCCAGCAGCCCCCCCGGGGGAATTGAAGCTTTCTTT.

This clone appeared once. Other nucleotide sequences in the sample specify the same CDR3. The gene calls are TRBV9 and TRBJ1-1; D is undetermined. Looked up from germline, CDR1 is SGDLS and CDR2 is YYNGEE. The CDR3 loop spans 11 amino acids. The V end was cut by 4 bases, the J end by 5 bases, with 6 bases between. CDR3 protein: CASSRGTEAFF. For the CDR3, the DNA is TGTGCCAGCAGCAGAGGAACTGAAGCTTTCTTT. The full variable domain, in which reference TRBV9 and TRBJ1-1 provide the parts outside the CDR3, is DSGVTQTPKHLITATGQRVTLRCSPRSGDLSVYWYQQSLDQGLQFLIQYYNGEERAKGNILERFSAQQFPDLHSELNLSSLELGDSALYFCASSRGTEAFFGQGTRLTVV.

The chain carries TRBV6-2 or TRBV6-3 and TRBJ2-7; TRBD1 matches 7 bases. Per germline, CDR1 MNHEY and CDR2 SVGEGT. The CDR3 is made up of 15 amino acids. J was trimmed by 1 base and V by 6 bases; bases with no gene match: 9. Here the CDR3 DNA reads TGTGCCAGCAGCCACGCACAGGGGACATCCTACGAGCAGTACTTC. Protein product: CASSHAQGTSYEQYF.

This chain connects TRBV6-2 or TRBV6-3 to TRBJ1-4; possible D gene TRBD1, 6 bases. V dropped 4 bases and J dropped 0 bases, with 12 bases sitting between them. The CDR3 runs 16 residues. CDR1 and CDR2 (germline): MNHEY, SVGEGT. CDR3 residues: CASSFVDRTTNEKLFF. The CDR3 coding sequence is TGTGCCAGCAGTTTCGTTGACAGGACAACTAATGAAAAACTGTTTTTT.

A few counts support this clone. The chain has TRBV5-6 and TRBJ2-1, with no clear D. CDR1 SGHDT and CDR2 YYEEEE come from the germline V gene. There are 16 residues in the CDR3. Trimming stripped 4 bases from V and 3 bases from J, with 17 bases between. The DNA of the CDR3 is TGTGCCAGCAGCCTCATCTCACAAAACAGCTACAATGAGCAGTTCTTC. Residues: CASSLISQNSYNEQFF.

This chain connects TRBV6-2 or TRBV6-3 to TRBJ2-7; the match to TRBD2 covers 8 bases. The CDR3 totals 15 residues. CDR1 is MNHEY, CDR2 SVGEGT, per germline. The V segment lost 5 bases and the J segment 5 bases; nucleotides outside the gene matches: 11. The CDR3 nucleotides read TGTGCCAGCAGTGGTGGACTAGCCGAGGGACACGAGCAGTACTTC. It is translated as CASSGGLAEGHEQYF.